This passage covers 5 T cell receptor beta chains from one sample sequenced in a study of T cell responses to AZD1222 COVID-19 vaccine. Assay: immunoSEQ multiplex PCR; the TCRdb copy retains only in-frame clones and omits some. The table records some 150,000 clones, more than 75% of them present only once. Sequenced material: peripheral blood, taken on day 0 of AZD1222 vaccination. The source of these receptors is an adult in good health.

This clone was recorded only once. The chain combines TRBV14 with TRBJ1-2, with D unclear. Germline lookup yields CDR1 SGHDN and CDR2 FVKESK. CDR3 size: 15 residues. V was clipped by 4 bases and J by 8 bases, with 20 bases between them. CDR3: CASSPDQVALWGYTF. The CDR3 DNA is TGTGCCAGCAGCCCGGATCAGGTTGCCCTTTGGGGCTACACCTTC. The entire variable domain, with the rest obtained from reference TRBV14 and TRBJ1-2, is as follows: EAGVTQFPSHSVIEKGQTVTLRCDPISGHDNLYWYRRVMGKEIKFLLHFVKESKQDESGMPNNRFLAERTGGTYSTLKVQPAELEDSGVYFCASSPDQVALWGYTFGSGTRLTVV.

The genes are TRBV7-2 and TRBJ1-1; D not certain. Trimming stripped 8 bases from V and 1 base from J, with 14 bases between. The CDR3 has 14 residues. The germline V gene encodes CDR1 SGHTA and CDR2 FQGNSA. The CDR3 DNA sequence: TGTGCCAGCCTACGGGAGGGCCAGAACACTGAAGCTTTCTTT. It codes for CASLREGQNTEAFF.

V is TRBV27 and J is TRBJ2-7, with a weak D call TRBD2 (6 bases). V was clipped by 3 bases and J by 1 base, with 7 bases between them. The CDR3 contains 13 residues. CDR1 and CDR2 (germline): MNHEY, SMNVEV (reference sequence). The CDR3 reads CASSFGGSYEQYF. The CDR3 nucleotides read TGTGCCAGCAGTTTTGGGGGGTCCTACGAGCAGTACTTC.

The rearrangement links TRBV5-1 to TRBJ1-1; perhaps TRBD1 as D (5 bases). V was clipped by 2 bases and J by 4 bases, with 18 bases between them. The CDR3 has 16 residues. Per germline, CDR1 SGHRS and CDR2 YFSETQ. CDR3 bases: TGCGCCAGCAGCTTCAGTCCTGGGGGGAGCGGCACTGAAGCTTTCTTT. Translated: CASSFSPGGSGTEAFF.

The chain employs TRBV11-2 and TRBJ2-7; D gene ambiguous. CDR1 is SGHAT and CDR2 is FQNNGV in the germline V gene. This CDR3 is 15 amino acids long. Trimming removed 2 bases at V and 3 bases at J, with 14 bases between. The CDR3 DNA reads as TGTGCCAGCAGCTTAAAATCCCAGGCTAGCTACGAGCAGTACTTC. This gives the protein CASSLKSQASYEQYF.